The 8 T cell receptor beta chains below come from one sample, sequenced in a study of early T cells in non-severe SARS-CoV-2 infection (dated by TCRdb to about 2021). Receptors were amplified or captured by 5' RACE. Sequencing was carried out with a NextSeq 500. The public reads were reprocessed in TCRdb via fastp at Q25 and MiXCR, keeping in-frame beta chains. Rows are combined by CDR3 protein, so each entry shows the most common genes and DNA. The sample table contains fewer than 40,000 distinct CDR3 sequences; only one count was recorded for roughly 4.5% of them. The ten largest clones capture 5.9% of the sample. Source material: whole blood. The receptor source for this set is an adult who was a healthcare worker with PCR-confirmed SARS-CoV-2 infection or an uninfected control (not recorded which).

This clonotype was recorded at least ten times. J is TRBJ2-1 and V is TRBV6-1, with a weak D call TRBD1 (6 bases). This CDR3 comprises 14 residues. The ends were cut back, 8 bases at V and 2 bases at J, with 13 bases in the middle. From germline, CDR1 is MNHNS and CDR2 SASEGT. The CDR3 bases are TGTGCCAGCTCAGGACAGAACACCTACAATGAGCAGTTCTTC. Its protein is CASSGQNTYNEQFF.

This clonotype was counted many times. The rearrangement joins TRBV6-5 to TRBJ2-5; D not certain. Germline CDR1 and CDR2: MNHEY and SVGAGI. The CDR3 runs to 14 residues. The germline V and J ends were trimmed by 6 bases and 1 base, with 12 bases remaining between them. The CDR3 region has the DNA TGTGCCAGCAGAGGGATCCTTGTCCAAGAGACCCAGTACTTC. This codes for CASRGILVQETQYF.

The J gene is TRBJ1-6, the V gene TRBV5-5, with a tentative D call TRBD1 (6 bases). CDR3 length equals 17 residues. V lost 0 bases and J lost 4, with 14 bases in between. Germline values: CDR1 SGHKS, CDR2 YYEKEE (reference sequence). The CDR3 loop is CASSLARGAGYNSPLHF. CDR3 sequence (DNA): TGTGCCAGCAGCTTGGCCCGGGGGGCCGGTTATAATTCACCCCTCCACTTT.

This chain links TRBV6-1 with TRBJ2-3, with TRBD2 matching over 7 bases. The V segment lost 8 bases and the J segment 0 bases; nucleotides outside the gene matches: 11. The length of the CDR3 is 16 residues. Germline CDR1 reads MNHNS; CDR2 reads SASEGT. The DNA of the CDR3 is TGTGCCAGCCGTGCCTCTAGCGGATCTAGCACAGATACGCAGTATTTT. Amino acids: CASRASSGSSTDTQYF.

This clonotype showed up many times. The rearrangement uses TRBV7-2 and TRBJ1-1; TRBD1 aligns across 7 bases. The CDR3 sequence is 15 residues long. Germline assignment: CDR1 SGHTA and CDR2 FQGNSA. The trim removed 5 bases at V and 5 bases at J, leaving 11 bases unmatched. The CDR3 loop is CASSLTGTAVTEAFF. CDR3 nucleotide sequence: TGTGCCAGCAGCCTGACTGGGACAGCCGTAACTGAAGCTTTCTTT.

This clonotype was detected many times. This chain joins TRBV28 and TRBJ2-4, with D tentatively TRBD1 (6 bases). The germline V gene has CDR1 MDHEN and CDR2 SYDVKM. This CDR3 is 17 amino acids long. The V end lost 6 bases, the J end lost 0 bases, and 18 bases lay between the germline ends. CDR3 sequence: CASSIGGGATAKNIQYF. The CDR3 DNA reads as TGTGCCAGCAGCATAGGGGGTGGAGCGACAGCCAAAAACATTCAGTACTTC.

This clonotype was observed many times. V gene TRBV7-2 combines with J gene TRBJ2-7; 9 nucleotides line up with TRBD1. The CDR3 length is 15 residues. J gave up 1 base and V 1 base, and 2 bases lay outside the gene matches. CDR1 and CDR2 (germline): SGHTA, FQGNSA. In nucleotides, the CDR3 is TGTGCCAGCAGCTTAGAGACAGGGGGGTCCTACGAGCAGTACTTC. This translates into CASSLETGGSYEQYF. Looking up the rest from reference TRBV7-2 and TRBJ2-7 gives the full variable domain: GAGVSQSPSNKVTEKGKDVELRCDPISGHTALYWYRQSLGQGLEFLIYFQGNSAPDKSGLPSDRFSAERTGGSVSTLTIQRTQQEDSAVYLCASSLETGGSYEQYFGPGTRLTVT.

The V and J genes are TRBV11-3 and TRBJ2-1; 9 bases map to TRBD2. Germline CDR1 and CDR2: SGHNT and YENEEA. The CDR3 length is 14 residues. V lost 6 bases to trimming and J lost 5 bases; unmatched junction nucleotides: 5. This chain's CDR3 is CASRREGLNNEQFF. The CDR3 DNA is TGTGCCAGCAGGCGGGAGGGCCTTAACAATGAGCAGTTCTTC.